This is a list of T cell receptor beta chains from one sample in a study of OX40 agonist ivuxolimab in advanced cancers. Profiled with immunoSEQ multiplex PCR; TCRdb holds only in-frame clones, not every one. The sample consists of tens of thousands of clones, roughly 93% of them appearing once. Here the sequenced sample was CD4+ or CD8+ T cells sorted from blood, taken in a trial of the OX40 agonist ivuxolimab. The receptors stem from an adult with an advanced solid tumor such as melanoma, head and neck, liver or kidney cancer. CDR3s include the opening cysteine and the closing phenylalanine or tryptophan. Fields, in order: clone size, V gene, D gene, J gene, CDR3 DNA, CDR3 protein. The D gene is left open where the match is weak. A clone size is listed for some rows: how often the clone was seen (once, few, many), or a class if it is expanded.

-,TRBV10-3,-,TRBJ2-1,TGTGCCATCAGTGAAGGGCGGGATGCGCAGTTCTTC,CAISEGRDAQFF
-,TRBV7-9,-,TRBJ2-7,TGTGCCAGCAGCCTGCATGGCAGGGGAAACTACGAGCAGTACTTC,CASSLHGRGNYEQYF
few,TRBV9,-,TRBJ2-7,TGTGCCAGCAGCGTAGGGGCAGATCGCTCCTACGAGCAGTACTTC,CASSVGADRSYEQYF
-,TRBV5-6,TRBD1,TRBJ1-5,TGTGCCAGCAGCTTATTAACAGGGGGCCACCCTCGGCATCAGCCCCAGCATTTT,CASSLLTGGHPRHQPQHF
few,TRBV9,-,TRBJ1-1,TGTGCCAGCAGCCCGGGCGGGTACACTGAAGCTTTCTTT,CASSPGGYTEAFF
few,TRBV10-3,-,TRBJ1-2,TGTGCCATCAGCGGCCGCGAGGGCTATGGCTACACCTTC,CAISGREGYGYTF
-,TRBV7-3,-,TRBJ2-7,TGTGCCAGCAGCTTTGGCGATTACGAGCAGTACTTC,CASSFGDYEQYF
-,TRBV14,-,TRBJ2-2,TGTGCCAGCCGGAGTCTAGAGAACACCGGGGAGCTGTTTTTT,CASRSLENTGELFF
-,TRBV27,TRBD2,TRBJ2-7,TGTGCCAGCAGTTCCCTAGCGGAACCCTACGAGCAGTACTTC,CASSSLAEPYEQYF
-,TRBV27,TRBD1,TRBJ2-1,TGTGCCAGCAGTTTTGAGACAGGGGGTTACAATGAGCAGTTCTTC,CASSFETGGYNEQFF
-,TRBV2,-,TRBJ2-1,TGTGCCACCGCGGTACATGAGCAGTTCTTC,CATAVHEQFF
-,TRBV9,-,TRBJ1-1,TGTGCCAGCAGCGCGATGGCTGACCTGAACACTGAAGCTTTCTTT,CASSAMADLNTEAFF
-,TRBV5-6,TRBD2,TRBJ2-3,TGTGCCAGCAGCTTGCTAGCGGACACAGATACGCAGTATTTT,CASSLLADTDTQYF
-,TRBV9,-,TRBJ2-1,TGTGCCAGCAGCGTAGGGGTAGTGGTCTATGGAGCCGATGAGCAGTTCTTC,CASSVGVVVYGADEQFF
-,TRBV6-1,TRBD1,TRBJ2-7,TGTGCCAGCAGTGAAGCCGGGACAGGCCTGTACGAGCAGTACTTC,CASSEAGTGLYEQYF